This T cell receptor (beta chain) appears in the sequencing data of a study of long-term antiretroviral therapy in people with HIV. Points from the study as a whole: Repertoire dominance by clones expanded before ART was seen at all time points. It was observed that HIV repertoires exhibited narrower CDR3 length ranges than controls.

Treatment of all HIV participants took place in the United States. The run of the v3.0 immunoSEQ assay was at survey level. Only in-frame clones appear in the TCRdb table, and some are missing; sequencing was by immunoSEQ multiplex PCR. The repertoire holds approximately 35,000 clones, with about four fifths as singletons. The CDR3 covers 14 residues. Germline assignment: CDR1 ENHRY and CDR2 SYGVKD. V was trimmed by 10 bases and J by 6 bases, leaving 21 bases between them. On this clone itself: Its antigen is not known.

Sequencing used unsorted PBMCs, obtained 1.9 years after starting antiretroviral therapy. This chain joins TRBV10-3 and TRBJ1-1, with D possibly being TRBD1 (6 bases). The TCR sequence derives from a man younger than 35 with HIV. CDR3 in DNA: TGTGCCACCGGTTGGGGGGGGCCCACTCCTGAAGCTTTCTTT. It translates to CATGWGGPTPEAFF.